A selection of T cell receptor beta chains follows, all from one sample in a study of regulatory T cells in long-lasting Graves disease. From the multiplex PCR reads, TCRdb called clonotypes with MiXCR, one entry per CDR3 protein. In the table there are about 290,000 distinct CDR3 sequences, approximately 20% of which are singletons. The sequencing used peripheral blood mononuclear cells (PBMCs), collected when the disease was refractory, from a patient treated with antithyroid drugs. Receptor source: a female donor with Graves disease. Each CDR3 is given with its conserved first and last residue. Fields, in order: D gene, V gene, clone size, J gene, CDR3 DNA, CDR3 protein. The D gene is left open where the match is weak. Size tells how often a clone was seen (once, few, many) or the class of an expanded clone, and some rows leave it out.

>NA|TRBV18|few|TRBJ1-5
TGTGCCAGCTCCCTAGTGGTGGAACAGCCCCAGCATTTT
CASSLVVEQPQHF
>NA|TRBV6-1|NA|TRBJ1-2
TGTGCCAGCAGTGAGGGGGTTACTTATGGCTACACCTTC
CASSEGVTYGYTF
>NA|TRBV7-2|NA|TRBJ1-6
TGTGCCAGCAGCCTCACCGCATTGACGCCCCTCCACTTT
CASSLTALTPLHF
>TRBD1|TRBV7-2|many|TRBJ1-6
TGTGCCAGCAGTCAGGGGGTCGTGGAGGTTGGCTCACCCCTCCACTTT
CASSQGVVEVGSPLHF
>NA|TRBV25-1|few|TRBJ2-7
TGTGCCAGCAGTGAATATACGCAGGGGGGTGACGAGCAGTACTTC
CASSEYTQGGDEQYF
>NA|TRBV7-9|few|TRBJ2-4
TGTGCCAGCAGCTTAGCTTGGGGAAACATTCAGTACTTC
CASSLAWGNIQYF
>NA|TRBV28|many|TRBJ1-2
TGTGCCAGCAGTTTTTGGAGTGATTCTAGCTATGGCTACACCTTC
CASSFWSDSSYGYTF
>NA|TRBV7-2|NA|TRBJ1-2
TGTGCCAGCAGCTTAGCGCTGGACAGTCGGTGGGGCTACACCTTC
CASSLALDSRWGYTF
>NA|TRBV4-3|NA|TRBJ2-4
TGCGCCAGCAGCCAAGATGTATCAGTATTGGCCAAAAACATTCAGTACTTC
CASSQDVSVLAKNIQYF
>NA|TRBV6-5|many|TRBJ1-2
TGTGCCAGCAGTTACTCGTCGTGGGGGACCTCCTATGGCTACACCTTC
CASSYSSWGTSYGYTF
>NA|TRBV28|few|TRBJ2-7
TGTGCCAGCCGTCGTCTCTCTTACTACGAGCAGTACTTC
CASRRLSYYEQYF
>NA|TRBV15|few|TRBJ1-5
TGTGCCACCAGCGGAGGGACACATACTAGCAATCAGCCCCAGCATTTT
CATSGGTHTSNQPQHF
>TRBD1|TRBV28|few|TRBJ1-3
TGTGCCAGCATACCTATCGACAGGGCAAACACCATATATTTT
CASIPIDRANTIYF
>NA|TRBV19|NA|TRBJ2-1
TGTGCCAGTAGTATAATGGGGACGTACAATGAGCAGTTCTTC
CASSIMGTYNEQFF
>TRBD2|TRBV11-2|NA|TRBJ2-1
TGTGCCAGCAGCCACTTAGCGGGGAGCTCCTACAATGAGCAGTTCTTC
CASSHLAGSSYNEQFF
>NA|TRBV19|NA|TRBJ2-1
TGTGCCAGTATGGGGCGGGATTTCAACAATGAGCAGTTCTTC
CASMGRDFNNEQFF
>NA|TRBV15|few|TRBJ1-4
TGTGCCACCAGCAGAGATTGGGGGGCAGAAGAAAAACTGTTTTTT
CATSRDWGAEEKLFF
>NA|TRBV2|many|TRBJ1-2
TGTGCCAGCAGTGTTTGGGTTTCTAATGGCTACACCTTC
CASSVWVSNGYTF
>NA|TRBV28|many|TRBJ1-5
TGTGCCAGCAGTCCCATACAGTATAGCAATCAGCCCCAGCATTTT
CASSPIQYSNQPQHF
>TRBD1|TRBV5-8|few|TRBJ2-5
TGTGCCAGCAGCTTCCGGCCAGGACAGGGAAAAGAGACCCAGTACTTC
CASSFRPGQGKETQYF
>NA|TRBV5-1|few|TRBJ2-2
TGCGCCAGCAGCTTGGAAGTCGGGCGCACAGCCGGGGAGCTGTTTTTT
CASSLEVGRTAGELFF
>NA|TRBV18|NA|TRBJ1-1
TGTGCCAGCTCATCGGCACGGGGAAGGAACACTGAAGCTTTCTTT
CASSSARGRNTEAFF
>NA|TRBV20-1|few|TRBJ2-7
TGCAGTGCCCCACCCCCTGACAGCCAGAGCTACGAGCAGTACTTC
CSAPPPDSQSYEQYF
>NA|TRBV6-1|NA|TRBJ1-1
TGTGCCAGCAGTCCCGGGTCTTTTGGGGCTGAAGCTTTCTTT
CASSPGSFGAEAFF
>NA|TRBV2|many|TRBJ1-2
TGTGCCAGCAGGTACAGGGTTGGCTACACCTTC
CASRYRVGYTF
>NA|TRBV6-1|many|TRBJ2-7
TGTGCCAGCAGTGACGCGCCCGGAAACTCCTACGAGCAGTACTTC
CASSDAPGNSYEQYF
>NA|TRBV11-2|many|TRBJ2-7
TGTGCCAGCAGCCCCCACCCTACCTACGAGCAGTACTTC
CASSPHPTYEQYF
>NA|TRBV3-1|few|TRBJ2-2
TGTGCCAGCAGCCCCCCTTCGGGGGATGTCACCGGGGAGCTGTTTTTT
CASSPPSGDVTGELFF
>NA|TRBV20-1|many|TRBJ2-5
TGCAGTGCTAGAGATCAACAGCAAGAGACCCAGTACTTC
CSARDQQQETQYF